What follows describes a single T cell receptor beta chain. The sample is drawn from a study of blood T cell repertoires in COVID-19. TCRdb keeps only in-frame clones here, not all; method: immunoSEQ multiplex PCR. The data contain 200,000 to 250,000 clones, 75% to 90% of them singletons. Trimming removed 0 bases at V and 1 base at J, with 13 bases between. The CDR3 is 17 residues long. Germline CDR1 LGHNA, CDR2 YSLEER. The TCR originated in a man aged 55 to 70 who had recovered from COVID-19. Sequencing input: peripheral blood. J is TRBJ2-1 and V is TRBV4-3; a possible D gene is TRBD2 (6 bases). CDR3 DNA: TGCGCCAGCAGCCAAGATCACGGGGGACTGTCCTACAATGAGCAGTTCTTC. The encoded protein is CASSQDHGGLSYNEQFF.